The table lists the clone carrying this T cell receptor (beta chain) with a few counts. Antigen unknown. The sample originates from a study of vaccination and CD4 T cells after COVID-19. On the study more broadly: Cellular stimulation was performed using overlapping spike peptides derived from SARS-CoV-2, HCoV-NL63, HCoV-OC43 and HCoV-229E.

The CDR3 is 12 amino acids. The V and J ends lost 3 bases and 2 bases respectively, with 6 bases between them. Looked up from germline, CDR1 is DFQATT and CDR2 is SNEGSKA (reference sequence). Treatment denoted: roughly ten-day PBMC culture with coronavirus spike peptide pools or control peptides (ViraFEST assay). The culture of some 2.1 million PBMCs per well included approximately 9 IU/ml IL-2 and around 10 ug/ml peptide pools. Culture proceeded for around ten days, and CD4+ T cells were then isolated by negative selection. Sequenced with the Oncomine TCR Beta short-read assay was DNA taken from cultured CD4+ T cells. Investigators obtained genomic DNA by extraction from cultured CD4+ T cells. One entry per CDR3 protein, called by TCRdb with MiXCR from the PCR reads. In the table there are some 11,000 distinct CDR3 sequences, around half of which are singletons.

This TCR derives from a human donor who had recovered from COVID-19. Sample: CD4+ T cells from blood, cultured in vitro. The chain is built from TRBV20-1 and TRBJ2-3; D unresolved. The CDR3 region is CSASPTTDTQYF. CDR3 sequence (DNA): TGCAGTGCTAGTCCAACCACAGATACGCAGTATTTT.